This entry features one T cell receptor (beta chain) sequence. Total RNA, at least 5.5 micrograms per sample, came from PBMCs. These data belong to a study of blood T cells in healthy people across ages. A second PCR, run for about 7 to 12 cycles, used a sample-barcoded 5' primer plus a J-beta primer mix. Sequencing recovered at least 2.5 million CDR3-containing paired-end reads from each sample. TCRdb re-called the 5' RACE reads with MiXCR, one entry per CDR3 protein. The table shows about a million distinct CDR3 sequences, with around 46% occurring only once. The germline gives CDR1 KGHSH, CDR2 LQKENI. Deletions cut 5 bases from V and 3 bases from J, with 11 bases between. This CDR3 has 13 amino acids.

The chain uses TRBV18 and TRBJ2-7; D is unclear. Source material: blood. The clonotype was recovered from a man in his thirties or forties in good health. CDR3 nucleotide sequence: TGTGCCAGCTCAATGGGCACAGACTACGAGCAGTACTTC. Its translation is CASSMGTDYEQYF.